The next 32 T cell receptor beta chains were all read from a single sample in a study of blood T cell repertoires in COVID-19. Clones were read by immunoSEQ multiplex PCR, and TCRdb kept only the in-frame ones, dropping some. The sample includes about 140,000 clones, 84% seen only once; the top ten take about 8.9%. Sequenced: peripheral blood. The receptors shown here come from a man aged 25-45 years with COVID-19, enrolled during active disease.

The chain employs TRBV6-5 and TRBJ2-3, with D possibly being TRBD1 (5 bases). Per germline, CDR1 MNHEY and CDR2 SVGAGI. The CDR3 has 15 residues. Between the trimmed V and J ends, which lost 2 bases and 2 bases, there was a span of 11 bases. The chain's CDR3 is CASSYRTWDTDTQYF. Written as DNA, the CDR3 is TGTGCCAGCAGTTACCGGACATGGGACACAGATACGCAGTATTTT.

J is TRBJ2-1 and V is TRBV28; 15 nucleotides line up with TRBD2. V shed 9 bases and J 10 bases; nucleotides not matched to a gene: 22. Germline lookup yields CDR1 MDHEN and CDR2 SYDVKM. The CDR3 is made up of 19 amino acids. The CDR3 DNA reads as TGTGCCAGTTCGAAATTGACCGCTGGACTAGCGGGAGGGTCATGGGAGCAGTTCTTC. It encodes CASSKLTAGLAGGSWEQFF.

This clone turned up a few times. For the CDR3, the DNA is TGTGCCAGCAGCCAACGACAGGGACTCTTGTCCAACGTCCTGACTTTC. This encodes CASSQRQGLLSNVLTF. This chain connects TRBV14 to TRBJ2-6; a weak D match, TRBD1 (7 bases). Trimming took 2 bases from V and 8 from J, leaving 16 bases between them. Germline values: CDR1 SGHDN, CDR2 FVKESK. This CDR3 has 16 amino acids. Filled out from reference TRBV14 and TRBJ2-6, the complete variable domain reads EAGVTQFPSHSVIEKGQTVTLRCDPISGHDNLYWYRRVMGKEIKFLLHFVKESKQDESGMPNNRFLAERTGGTYSTLKVQPAELEDSGVYFCASSQRQGLLSNVLTFGAGSRLTVL.

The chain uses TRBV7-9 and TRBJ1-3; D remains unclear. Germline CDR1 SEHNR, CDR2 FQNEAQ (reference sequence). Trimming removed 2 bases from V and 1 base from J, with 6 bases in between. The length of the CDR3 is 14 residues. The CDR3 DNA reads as TGTGCCAGCAGCTTACAGGAATCTGGAAACACCATATATTTT. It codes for CASSLQESGNTIYF.

CDR3 DNA: TGTGCCACCAGCAGATTTAAAGGGGTTACAGAGACCCAGTACTTC. Its protein product is CATSRFKGVTETQYF. The rearrangement uses TRBV15 and TRBJ2-5; tentatively, D is TRBD1 (5 bases). The CDR3 spans 15 residues. Germline V gene lookup returns CDR1 LNHNV and CDR2 YYDKDF (reference sequence). V was pared by 2 bases and J by 4 bases, with 14 bases between.

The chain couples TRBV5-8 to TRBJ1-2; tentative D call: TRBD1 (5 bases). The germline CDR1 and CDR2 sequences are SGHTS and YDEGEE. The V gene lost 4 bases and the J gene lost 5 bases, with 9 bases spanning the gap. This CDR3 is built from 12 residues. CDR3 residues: CASSPGGYGYTF. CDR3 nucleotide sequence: TGTGCCAGCAGCCCGGGGGGATATGGCTACACCTTC.

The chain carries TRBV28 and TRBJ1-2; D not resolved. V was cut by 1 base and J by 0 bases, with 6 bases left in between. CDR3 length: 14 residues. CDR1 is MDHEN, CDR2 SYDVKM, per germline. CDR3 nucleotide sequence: TGTGCCAGCAGTTTATCAGAGGCTAACTATGGCTACACCTTC. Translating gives CASSLSEANYGYTF.

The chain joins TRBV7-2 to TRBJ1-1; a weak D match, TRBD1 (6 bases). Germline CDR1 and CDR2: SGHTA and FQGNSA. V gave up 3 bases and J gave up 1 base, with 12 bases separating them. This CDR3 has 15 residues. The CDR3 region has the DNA TGTGCCAGCAGCTTCGACAGGTATTCGAACACTGAAGCTTTCTTT. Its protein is CASSFDRYSNTEAFF.

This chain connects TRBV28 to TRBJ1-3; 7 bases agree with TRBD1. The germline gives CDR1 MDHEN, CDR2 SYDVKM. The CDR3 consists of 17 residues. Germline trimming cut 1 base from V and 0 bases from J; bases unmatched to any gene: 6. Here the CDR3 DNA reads TGTGCCAGCAGTTTATCAAGGGGGACAGTCTCTGGAAACACCATATATTTT. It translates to CASSLSRGTVSGNTIYF.

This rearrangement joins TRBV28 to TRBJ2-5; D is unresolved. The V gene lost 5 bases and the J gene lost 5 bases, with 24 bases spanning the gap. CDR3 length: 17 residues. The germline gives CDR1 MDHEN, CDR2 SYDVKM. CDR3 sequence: CASSPSHTLIDPETQYF. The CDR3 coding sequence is TGTGCCAGCAGTCCATCCCACACCTTAATTGATCCCGAGACCCAGTACTTC.

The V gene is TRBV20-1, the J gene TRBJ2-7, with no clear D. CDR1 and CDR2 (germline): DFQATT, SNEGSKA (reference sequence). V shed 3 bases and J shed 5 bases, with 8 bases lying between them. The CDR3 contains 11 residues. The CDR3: CSARRNHEQYF. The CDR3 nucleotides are TGCAGTGCTAGGAGAAACCACGAGCAGTACTTC.

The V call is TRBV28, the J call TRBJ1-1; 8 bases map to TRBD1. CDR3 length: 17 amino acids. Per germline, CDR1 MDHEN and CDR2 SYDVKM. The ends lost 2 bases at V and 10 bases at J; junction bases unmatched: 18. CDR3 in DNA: TGTGCCAGCAGTTTAGGTGGAGGGCAGGGGGCGCGGGTTGGAGCTTTCTTT. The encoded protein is CASSLGGGQGARVGAFF.

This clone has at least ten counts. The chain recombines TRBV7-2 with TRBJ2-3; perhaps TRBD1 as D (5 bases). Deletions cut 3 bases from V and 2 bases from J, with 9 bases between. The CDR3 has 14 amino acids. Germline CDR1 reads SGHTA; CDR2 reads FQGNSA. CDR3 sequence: CASSFRQHTDTQYF. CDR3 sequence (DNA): TGTGCCAGCAGCTTTCGACAGCACACAGATACGCAGTATTTT. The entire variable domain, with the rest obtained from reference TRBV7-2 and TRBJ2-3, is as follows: GAGVSQSPSNKVTEKGKDVELRCDPISGHTALYWYRQSLGQGLEFLIYFQGNSAPDKSGLPSDRFSAERTGGSVSTLTIQRTQQEDSAVYLCASSFRQHTDTQYFGPGTRLTVL.

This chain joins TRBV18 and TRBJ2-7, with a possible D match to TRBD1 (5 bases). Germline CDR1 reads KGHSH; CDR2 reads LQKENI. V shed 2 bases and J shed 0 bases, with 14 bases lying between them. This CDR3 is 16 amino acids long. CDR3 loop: CASSPVASDSSYEQYF. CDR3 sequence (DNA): TGTGCCAGCTCACCAGTGGCAAGCGACAGCTCCTACGAGCAGTACTTC.

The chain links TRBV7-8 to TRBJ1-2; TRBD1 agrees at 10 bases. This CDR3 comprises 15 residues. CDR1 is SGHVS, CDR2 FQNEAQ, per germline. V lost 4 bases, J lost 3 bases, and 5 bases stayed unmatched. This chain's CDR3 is CASSYLTGGHYGYTF. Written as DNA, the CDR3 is TGTGCCAGCAGCTACCTGACAGGGGGCCACTATGGCTACACCTTC.

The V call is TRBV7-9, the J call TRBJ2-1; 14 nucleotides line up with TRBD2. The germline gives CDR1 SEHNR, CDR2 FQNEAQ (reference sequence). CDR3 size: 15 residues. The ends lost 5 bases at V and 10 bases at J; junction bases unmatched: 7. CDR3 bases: TGTGCCAGCAGCATGACTAGCGGGAGGGCGCCCGAGCAGTTCTTC. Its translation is CASSMTSGRAPEQFF.

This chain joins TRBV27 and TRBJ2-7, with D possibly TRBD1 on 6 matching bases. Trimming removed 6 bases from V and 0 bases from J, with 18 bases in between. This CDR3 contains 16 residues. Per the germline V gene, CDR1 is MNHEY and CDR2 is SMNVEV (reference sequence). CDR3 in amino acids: CASSSPIRDTSYEQYF. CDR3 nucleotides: TGTGCCAGCAGCTCCCCGATCCGGGACACCTCCTACGAGCAGTACTTC.

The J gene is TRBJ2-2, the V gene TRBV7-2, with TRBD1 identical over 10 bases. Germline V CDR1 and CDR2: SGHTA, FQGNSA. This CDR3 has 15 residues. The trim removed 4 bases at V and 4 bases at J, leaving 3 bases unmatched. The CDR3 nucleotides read TGTGCCAGCAGCTCCCGGGACAGGGGCACCGGGGAGCTGTTTTTT. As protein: CASSSRDRGTGELFF.

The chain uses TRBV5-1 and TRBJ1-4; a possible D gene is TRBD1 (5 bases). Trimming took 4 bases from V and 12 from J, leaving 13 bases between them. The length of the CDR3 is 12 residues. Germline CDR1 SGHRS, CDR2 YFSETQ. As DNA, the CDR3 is TGCGCCAGCAGCCGGATGGGGGAGGAACTGTTTTTT. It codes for CASSRMGEELFF.

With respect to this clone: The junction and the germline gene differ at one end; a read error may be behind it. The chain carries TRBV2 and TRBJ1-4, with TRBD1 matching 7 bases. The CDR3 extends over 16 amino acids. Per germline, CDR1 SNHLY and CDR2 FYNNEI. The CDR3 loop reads CASREGRGQMMEKLFF. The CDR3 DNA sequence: TGTGCCAGCAGGGAAGGACGGGGACAGATGATGGAAAAACTGTTTTTT.

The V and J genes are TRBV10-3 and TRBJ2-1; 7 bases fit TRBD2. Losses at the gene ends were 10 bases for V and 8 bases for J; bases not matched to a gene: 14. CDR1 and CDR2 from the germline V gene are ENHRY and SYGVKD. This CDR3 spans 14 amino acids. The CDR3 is CATTRAGVKDEQFF. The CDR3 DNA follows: TGTGCCACTACTCGGGCGGGAGTTAAAGATGAGCAGTTCTTC.

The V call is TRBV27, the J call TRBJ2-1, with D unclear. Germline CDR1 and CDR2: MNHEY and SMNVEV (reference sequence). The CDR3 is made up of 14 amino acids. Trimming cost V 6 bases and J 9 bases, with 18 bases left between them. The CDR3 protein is CASSPPLSFGEQFF. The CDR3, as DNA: TGTGCCAGCAGCCCCCCTTTGAGTTTCGGTGAGCAGTTCTTC.

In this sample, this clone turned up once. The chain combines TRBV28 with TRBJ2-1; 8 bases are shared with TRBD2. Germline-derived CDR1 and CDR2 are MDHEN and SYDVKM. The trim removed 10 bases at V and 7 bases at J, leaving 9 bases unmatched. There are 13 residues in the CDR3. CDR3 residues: CATAGGHPNEQFF. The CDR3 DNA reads TGTGCCACTGCGGGGGGTCACCCGAATGAGCAGTTCTTC.

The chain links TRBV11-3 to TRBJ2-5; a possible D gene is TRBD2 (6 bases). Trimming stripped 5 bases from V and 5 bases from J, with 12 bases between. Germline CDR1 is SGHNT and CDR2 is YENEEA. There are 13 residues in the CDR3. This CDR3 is CASSPSEGETQYF. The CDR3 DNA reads TGTGCCAGCAGCCCCTCGGAGGGGGAGACCCAGTACTTC.

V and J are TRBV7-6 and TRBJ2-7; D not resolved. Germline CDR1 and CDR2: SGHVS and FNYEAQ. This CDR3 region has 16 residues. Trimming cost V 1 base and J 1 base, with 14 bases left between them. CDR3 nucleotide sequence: TGTGCCAGCAGCTTAGATGTGACACCGGCGTCCTACGAGCAGTACTTC. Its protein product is CASSLDVTPASYEQYF.

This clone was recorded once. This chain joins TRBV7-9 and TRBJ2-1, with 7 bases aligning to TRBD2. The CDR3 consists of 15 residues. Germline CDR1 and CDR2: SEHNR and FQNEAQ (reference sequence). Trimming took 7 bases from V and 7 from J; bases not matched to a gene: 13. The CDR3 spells CASTPYEREGNEQFF. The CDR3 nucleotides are TGTGCCAGCACCCCCTACGAGCGGGAAGGAAATGAGCAGTTCTTC.

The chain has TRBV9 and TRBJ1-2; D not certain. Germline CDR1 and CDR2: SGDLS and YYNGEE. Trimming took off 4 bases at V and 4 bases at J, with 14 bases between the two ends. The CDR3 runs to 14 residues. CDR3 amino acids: CASSRDSSGYGYTF. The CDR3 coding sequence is TGTGCCAGCAGCCGCGACTCTTCGGGCTATGGCTACACCTTC.

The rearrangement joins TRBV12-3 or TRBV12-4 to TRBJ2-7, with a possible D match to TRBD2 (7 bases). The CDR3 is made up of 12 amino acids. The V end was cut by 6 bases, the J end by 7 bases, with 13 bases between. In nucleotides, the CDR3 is TGTGCCAGCAGCCCTGGGAGGGGGGAGCAGTACTTC. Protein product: CASSPGRGEQYF.

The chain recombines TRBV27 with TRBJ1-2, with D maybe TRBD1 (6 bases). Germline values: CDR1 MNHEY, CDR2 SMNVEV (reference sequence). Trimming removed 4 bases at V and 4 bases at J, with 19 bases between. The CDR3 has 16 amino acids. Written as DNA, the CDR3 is TGTGCCAGCAGTTCCCTGCGGAAGGGGGTGTCCTATGGCTACACCTTC. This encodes CASSSLRKGVSYGYTF.

CDR3 in DNA: TGTGCCAGCAGTTTCGGGACTAGATTTTCCAATGAGCAGTTCTTC. Translation gives CASSFGTRFSNEQFF. V and J are TRBV27 and TRBJ2-1, with 8 bases matching TRBD2. The CDR3 is 15 amino acids. Trimming cost V 3 bases and J 6 bases; bases outside gene matches: 7. Germline V lookup: CDR1 MNHEY, CDR2 SMNVEV (reference sequence).

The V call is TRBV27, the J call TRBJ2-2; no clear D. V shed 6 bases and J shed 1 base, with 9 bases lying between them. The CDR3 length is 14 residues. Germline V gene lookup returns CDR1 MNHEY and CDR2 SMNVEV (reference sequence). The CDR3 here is CASSPGENTGELFF. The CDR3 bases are TGTGCCAGCAGCCCCGGAGAGAACACCGGGGAGCTGTTTTTT.

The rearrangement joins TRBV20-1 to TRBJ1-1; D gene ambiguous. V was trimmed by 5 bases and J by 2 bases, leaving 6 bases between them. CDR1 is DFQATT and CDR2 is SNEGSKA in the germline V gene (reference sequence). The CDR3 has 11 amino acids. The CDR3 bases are TGCAGTGCTGCAGGAAACACTGAAGCTTTCTTT. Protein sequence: CSAAGNTEAFF.